This TCR beta chain was recorded in a study of tumor and adjacent non-tumor tissue in lung cancer. About the research overall: The patients, roughly 10 men and roughly 5 women, were about 30 to 85 with stage I to III disease. Samples averaged roughly 4.3 million productive TCRbeta reads each. Notes on the study in general: Significantly higher TCR diversity was found in tumor than normal lung. Normal lung showed higher cumulative top 100 clone frequency than tumor.

Three rounds of nested PCR, following a modified ARM-PCR protocol, produced the TCRbeta library. TCRdb re-derived calls from the multiplex PCR reads in MiXCR, one entry per CDR3 protein. The profile shows 120,000 or so distinct CDR3 sequences, approximately 80% of them singletons. There are 14 residues in the CDR3. The germline V gene has CDR1 DFQATT and CDR2 SNEGSKA (reference sequence). About this clonotype: Antigen specificity is unknown. The junction departs from germline at one end; a sequencing error may be responsible.

This sample's RNA came from whole unsorted tissue. The TCR sequence derives from a man aged 65-85 years with non-small cell lung cancer. This sequence joins TRBV20-1 and TRBJ2-7, with 9 bases matching TRBD2. The source material was lung tumor tissue. In DNA, the CDR3 is TGCAGTGTTAGAGGTGGCGGGAGGGCCGTCGAGCAGTACTTC. Its translation: CSVRGGGRAVEQYF.